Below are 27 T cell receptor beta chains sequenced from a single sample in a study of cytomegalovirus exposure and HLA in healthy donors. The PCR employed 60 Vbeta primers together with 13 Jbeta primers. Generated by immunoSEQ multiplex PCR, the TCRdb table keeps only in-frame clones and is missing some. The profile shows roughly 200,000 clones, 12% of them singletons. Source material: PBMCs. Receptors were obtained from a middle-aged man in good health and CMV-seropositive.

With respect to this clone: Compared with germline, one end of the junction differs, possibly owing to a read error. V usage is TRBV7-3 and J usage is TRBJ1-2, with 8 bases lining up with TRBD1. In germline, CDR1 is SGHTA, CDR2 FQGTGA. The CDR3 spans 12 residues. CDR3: CASSSYQGAKSF. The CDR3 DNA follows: TGTGCCAGCAGCTCCTACCAGGGGGCTAAAAGCTTC.

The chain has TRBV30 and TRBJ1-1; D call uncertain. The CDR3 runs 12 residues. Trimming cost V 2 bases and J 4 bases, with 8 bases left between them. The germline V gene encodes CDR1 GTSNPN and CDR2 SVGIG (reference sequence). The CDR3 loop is CAWSPGSTEAFF. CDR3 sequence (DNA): TGTGCCTGGAGTCCCGGGAGCACTGAAGCTTTCTTT.

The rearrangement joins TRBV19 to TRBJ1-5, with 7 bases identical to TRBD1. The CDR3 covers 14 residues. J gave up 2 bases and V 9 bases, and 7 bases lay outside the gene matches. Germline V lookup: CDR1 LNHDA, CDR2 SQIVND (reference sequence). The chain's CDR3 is CASNLGTGNQPQHF. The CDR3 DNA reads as TGTGCCAGCAACTTAGGGACAGGCAATCAGCCCCAGCATTTT.

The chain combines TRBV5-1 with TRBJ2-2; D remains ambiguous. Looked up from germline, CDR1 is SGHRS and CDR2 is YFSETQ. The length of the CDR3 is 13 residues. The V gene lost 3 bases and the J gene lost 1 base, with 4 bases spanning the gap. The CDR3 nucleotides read TGCGCCAGCAGCTCAAAGAACACCGGGGAGCTGTTTTTT. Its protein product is CASSSKNTGELFF.

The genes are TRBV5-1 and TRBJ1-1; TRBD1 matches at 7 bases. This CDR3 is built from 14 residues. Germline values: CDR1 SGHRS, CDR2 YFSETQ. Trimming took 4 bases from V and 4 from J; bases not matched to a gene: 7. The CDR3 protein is CASSKGTAGTEAFF. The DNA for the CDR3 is TGCGCCAGCAGCAAGGGGACAGCCGGCACTGAAGCTTTCTTT.

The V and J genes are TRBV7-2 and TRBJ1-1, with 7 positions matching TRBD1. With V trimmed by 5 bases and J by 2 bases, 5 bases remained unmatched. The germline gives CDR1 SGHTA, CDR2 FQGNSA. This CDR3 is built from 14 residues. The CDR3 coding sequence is TGTGCCAGCAGCGACCGGGACAGAAACACTGAAGCTTTCTTT. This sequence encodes CASSDRDRNTEAFF.

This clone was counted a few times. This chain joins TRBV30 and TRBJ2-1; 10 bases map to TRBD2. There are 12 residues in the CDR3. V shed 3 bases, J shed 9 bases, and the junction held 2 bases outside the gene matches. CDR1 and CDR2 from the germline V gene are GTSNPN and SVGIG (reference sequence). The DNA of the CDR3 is TGTGCCTGGAGAGCGGGGGGGCCTGAGCAGTTCTTC. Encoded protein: CAWRAGGPEQFF.

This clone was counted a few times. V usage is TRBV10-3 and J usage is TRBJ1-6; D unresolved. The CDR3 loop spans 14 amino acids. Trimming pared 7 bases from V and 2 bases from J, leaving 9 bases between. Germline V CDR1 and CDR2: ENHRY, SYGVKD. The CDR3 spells CAINNRTYNSPLHF. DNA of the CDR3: TGTGCCATCAATAACAGAACCTATAATTCACCCCTCCACTTT.

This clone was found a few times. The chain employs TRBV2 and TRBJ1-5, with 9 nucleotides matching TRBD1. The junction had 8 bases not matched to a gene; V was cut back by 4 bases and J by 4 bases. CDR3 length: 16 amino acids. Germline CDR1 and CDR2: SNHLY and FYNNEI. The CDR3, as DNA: TGTGCCAGCAGTGGGGACAGGGCCTTATTAAATCAGCCCCAGCATTTT. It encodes CASSGDRALLNQPQHF.

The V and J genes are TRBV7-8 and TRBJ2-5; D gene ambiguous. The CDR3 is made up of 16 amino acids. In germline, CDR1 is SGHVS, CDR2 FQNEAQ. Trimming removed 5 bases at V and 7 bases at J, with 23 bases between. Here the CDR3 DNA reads TGTGCCAGCAGCGGTGAGAGGAATTACCCTCTCGTGACCCAGTACTTC. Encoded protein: CASSGERNYPLVTQYF.

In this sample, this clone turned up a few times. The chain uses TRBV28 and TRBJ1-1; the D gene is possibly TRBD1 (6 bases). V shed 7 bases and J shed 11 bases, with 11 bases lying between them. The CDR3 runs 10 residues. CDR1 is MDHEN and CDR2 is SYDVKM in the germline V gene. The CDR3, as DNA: TGTGCCAGCATCGGGACACGGGCTTTCTTT. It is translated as CASIGTRAFF. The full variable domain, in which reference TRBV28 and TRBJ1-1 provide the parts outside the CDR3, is DVKVTQSSRYLVKRTGEKVFLECVQDMDHENMFWYRQDPGLGLRLIYFSYDVKMKEKGDIPEGYSVSREKKERFSLILESASTNQTSMYLCASIGTRAFFGQGTRLTVV.

CDR3 in DNA: TGTGCCAGTAGTCTAGGGGGGAGGGTGGGTGAGCAGTTCTTC. Translating it yields CASSLGGRVGEQFF. The gene calls are TRBV19 and TRBJ2-1; TRBD2 is a possible D gene (7 bases). This CDR3 has 14 amino acids. Germline loops: CDR1 LNHDA, CDR2 SQIVND (reference sequence). Trimming cost V 5 bases and J 9 bases, with 17 bases left between them.

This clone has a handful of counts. The CDR3 region is CASSLSDRDEKLFF. In nucleotides, the CDR3 is TGTGCCAGCAGTTTATCCGACAGGGATGAAAAACTGTTTTTT. V is TRBV28 and J is TRBJ1-4; 7 bases map to TRBD1. In germline, CDR1 is MDHEN, CDR2 SYDVKM. The CDR3 extends over 14 amino acids. J lost 6 bases, V lost 1 base, and 2 bases had no gene match.

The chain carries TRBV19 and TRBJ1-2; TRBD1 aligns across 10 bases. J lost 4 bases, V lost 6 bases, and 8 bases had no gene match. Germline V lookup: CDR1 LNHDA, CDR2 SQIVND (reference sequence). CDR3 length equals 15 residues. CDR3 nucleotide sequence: TGTGCCAGTAGGCTGACAGGGGGCAGTGGCTATGGCTACACCTTC. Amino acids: CASRLTGGSGYGYTF.

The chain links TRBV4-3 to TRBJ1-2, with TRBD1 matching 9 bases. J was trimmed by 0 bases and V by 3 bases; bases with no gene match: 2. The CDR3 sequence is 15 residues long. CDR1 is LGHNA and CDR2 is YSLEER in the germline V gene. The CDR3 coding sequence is TGCGCCAGCAGCCAGGGGGACAGGGCTAACTATGGCTACACCTTC. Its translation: CASSQGDRANYGYTF.

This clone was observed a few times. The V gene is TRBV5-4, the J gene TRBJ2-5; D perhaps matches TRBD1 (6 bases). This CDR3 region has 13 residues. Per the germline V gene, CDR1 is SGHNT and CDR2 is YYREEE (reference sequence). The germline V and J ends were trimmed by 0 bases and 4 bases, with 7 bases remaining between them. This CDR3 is CASSLDRAETQYF. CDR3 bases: TGTGCCAGCAGCTTGGACAGGGCAGAGACCCAGTACTTC. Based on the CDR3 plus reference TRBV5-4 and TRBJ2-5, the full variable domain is ETGVTQSPTHLIKTRGQQVTLRCSSQSGHNTVSWYQQALGQGPQFIFQYYREEENGRGNFPPRFSGLQFPNYSSELNVNALELDDSALYLCASSLDRAETQYFGPGTRLLVL.

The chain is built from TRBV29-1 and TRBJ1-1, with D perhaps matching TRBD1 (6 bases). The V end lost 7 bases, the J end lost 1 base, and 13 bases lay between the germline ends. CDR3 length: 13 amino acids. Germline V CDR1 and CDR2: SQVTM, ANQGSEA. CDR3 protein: CSAEQGANTEAFF. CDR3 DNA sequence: TGCAGCGCCGAACAGGGAGCGAACACTGAAGCTTTCTTT.

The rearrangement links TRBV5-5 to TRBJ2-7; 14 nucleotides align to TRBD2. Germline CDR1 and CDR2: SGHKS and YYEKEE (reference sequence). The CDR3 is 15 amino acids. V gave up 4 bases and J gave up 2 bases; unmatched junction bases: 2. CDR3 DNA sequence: TGTGCCAGCAGCCGGACTAGCGGGGGGCCCTACGAGCAGTACGTC. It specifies CASSRTSGGPYEQYV.

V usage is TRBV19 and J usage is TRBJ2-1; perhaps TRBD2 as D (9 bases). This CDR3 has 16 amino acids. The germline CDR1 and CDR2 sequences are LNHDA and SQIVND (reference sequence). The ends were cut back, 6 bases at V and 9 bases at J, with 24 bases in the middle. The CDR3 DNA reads TGTGCCAGTAGCCAGGGGGCGGGGGGGCGCTCGGGTGAGCAGTTCTTC. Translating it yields CASSQGAGGRSGEQFF.

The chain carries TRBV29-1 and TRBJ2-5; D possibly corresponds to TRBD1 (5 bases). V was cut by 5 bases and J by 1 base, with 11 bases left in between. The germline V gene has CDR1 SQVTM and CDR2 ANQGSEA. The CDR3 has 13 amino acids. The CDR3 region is CSVNRSPQETQYF. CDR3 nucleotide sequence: TGCAGCGTTAACAGGTCGCCCCAAGAGACCCAGTACTTC.

The CDR3 loop is CASSAPPLGLRYEQYF. DNA of the CDR3: TGTGCCAGCAGTGCGCCGCCCCTTGGACTCCGATACGAGCAGTACTTC. The chain recombines TRBV6-1 with TRBJ2-5; D perhaps matches TRBD2 (5 bases). The tail of the sequence fits TRBJ2-7 better, so the J call may be wrong. There are 16 residues in the CDR3. CDR1 is MNHNS and CDR2 is SASEGT in the germline V gene.

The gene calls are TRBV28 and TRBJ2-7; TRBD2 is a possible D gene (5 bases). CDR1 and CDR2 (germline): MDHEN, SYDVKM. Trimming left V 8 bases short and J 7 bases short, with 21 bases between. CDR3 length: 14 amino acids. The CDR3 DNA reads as TGTGCCAGCGGAATGGCCGGGGAAGGAGAAGAGCAGTACGTC. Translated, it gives CASGMAGEGEEQYV.

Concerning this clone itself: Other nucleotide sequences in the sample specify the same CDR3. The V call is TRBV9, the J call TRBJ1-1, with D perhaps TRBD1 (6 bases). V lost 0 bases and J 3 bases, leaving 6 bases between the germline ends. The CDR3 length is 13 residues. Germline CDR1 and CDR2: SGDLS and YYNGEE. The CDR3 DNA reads TGTGCCAGCAGCGTAGGACAGGACACTGAAGCTTTCTTT. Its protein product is CASSVGQDTEAFF. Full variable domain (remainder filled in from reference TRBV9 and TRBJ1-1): DSGVTQTPKHLITATGQRVTLRCSPRSGDLSVYWYQQSLDQGLQFLIQYYNGEERAKGNILERFSAQQFPDLHSELNLSSLELGDSALYFCASSVGQDTEAFFGQGTRLTVV.

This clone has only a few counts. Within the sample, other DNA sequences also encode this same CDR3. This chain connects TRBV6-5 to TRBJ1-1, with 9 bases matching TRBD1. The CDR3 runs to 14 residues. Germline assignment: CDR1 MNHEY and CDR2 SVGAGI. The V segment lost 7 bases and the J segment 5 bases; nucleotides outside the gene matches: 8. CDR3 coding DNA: TGTGCCAGCACCACTACAGGGGGCAGTACTGAAGCTTTCTTT. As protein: CASTTTGGSTEAFF.

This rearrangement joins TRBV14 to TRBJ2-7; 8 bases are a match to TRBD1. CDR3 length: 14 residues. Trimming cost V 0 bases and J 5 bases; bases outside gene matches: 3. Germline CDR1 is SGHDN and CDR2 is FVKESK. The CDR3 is CASSQESGGDEQYV. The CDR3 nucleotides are TGTGCCAGCAGCCAAGAGTCAGGGGGCGACGAGCAGTACGTC.

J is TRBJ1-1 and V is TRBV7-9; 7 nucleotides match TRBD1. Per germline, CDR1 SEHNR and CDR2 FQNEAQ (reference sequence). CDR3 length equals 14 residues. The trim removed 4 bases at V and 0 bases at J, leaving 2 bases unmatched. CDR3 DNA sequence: TGTGCCAGCAGCTCCAGGGGGATGAACACTGAAGCTTTCTTT. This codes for CASSSRGMNTEAFF.

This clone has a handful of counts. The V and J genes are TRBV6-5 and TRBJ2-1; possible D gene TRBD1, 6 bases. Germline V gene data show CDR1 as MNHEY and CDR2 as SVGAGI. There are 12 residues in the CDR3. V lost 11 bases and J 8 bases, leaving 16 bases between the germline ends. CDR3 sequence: CASTDSIHEQFF. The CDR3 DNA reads TGTGCCTCCACGGACAGCATACATGAGCAGTTCTTC.